This T cell receptor beta chain came from a study of patients and donors after allogeneic stem cell transplantation. Each CDR3 protein is one row after TCRdb ran MiXCR on the RT-PCR reads. Among 15,000 to 20,000 distinct CDR3 sequences listed, 4.9% were seen once. In this sample, this clonotype turned up many times. At one of its ends the junction is not consistent with the germline gene, which may arise from a read error. The CDR3 is 15 residues long. Germline V gene lookup returns CDR1 SGHVS and CDR2 FQNEAQ. Sequencing was carried out using blood, either unsorted or a sorted T cell fraction (not recorded which). The clonotype was recovered from a human donor who was either an allogeneic HSCT recipient or a stem cell or donor lymphocyte infusion donor (not recorded which). It is not recorded whose cells these are; they may come from a transplant donor. This chain uses TRBV7-8 with TRBJ2-1; 11 positions match TRBD2. CDR3 amino acids: CASRLAGGPYNEQFF. CDR3 DNA: TGTGCCAGCAGATTAGCGGGAGGGCCCTACAATGAGCAGTTCTTC.